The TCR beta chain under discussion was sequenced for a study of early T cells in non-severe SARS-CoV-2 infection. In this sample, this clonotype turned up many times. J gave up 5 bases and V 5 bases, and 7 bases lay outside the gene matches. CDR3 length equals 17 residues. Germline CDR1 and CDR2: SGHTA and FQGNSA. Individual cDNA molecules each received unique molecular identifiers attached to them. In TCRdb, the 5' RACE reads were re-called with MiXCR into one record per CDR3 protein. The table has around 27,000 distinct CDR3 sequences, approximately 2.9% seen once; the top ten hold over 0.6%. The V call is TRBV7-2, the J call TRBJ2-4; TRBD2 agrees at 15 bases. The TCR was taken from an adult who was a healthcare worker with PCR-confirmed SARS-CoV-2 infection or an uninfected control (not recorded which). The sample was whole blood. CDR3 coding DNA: TGTGCCAGCAGCCCGGCGGGACTAGCGGGGGGCCAAAACATTCAGTACTTC. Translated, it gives CASSPAGLAGGQNIQYF.